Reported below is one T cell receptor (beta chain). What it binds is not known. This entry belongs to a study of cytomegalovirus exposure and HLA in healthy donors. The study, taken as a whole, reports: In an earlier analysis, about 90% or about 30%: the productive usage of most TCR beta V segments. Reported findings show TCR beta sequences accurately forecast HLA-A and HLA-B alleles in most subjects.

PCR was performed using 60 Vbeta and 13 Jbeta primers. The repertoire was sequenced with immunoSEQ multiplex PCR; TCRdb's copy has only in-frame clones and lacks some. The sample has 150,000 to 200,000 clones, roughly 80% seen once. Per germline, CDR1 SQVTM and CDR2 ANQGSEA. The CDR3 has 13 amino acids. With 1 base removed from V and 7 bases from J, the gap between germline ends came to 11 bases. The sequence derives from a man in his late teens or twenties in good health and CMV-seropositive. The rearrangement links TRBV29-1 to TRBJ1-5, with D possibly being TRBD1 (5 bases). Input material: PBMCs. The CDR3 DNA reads TGCAGCGTTGAAGCAGGGTTAGGGCAGCCCCAGCATTTT. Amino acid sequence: CSVEAGLGQPQHF.